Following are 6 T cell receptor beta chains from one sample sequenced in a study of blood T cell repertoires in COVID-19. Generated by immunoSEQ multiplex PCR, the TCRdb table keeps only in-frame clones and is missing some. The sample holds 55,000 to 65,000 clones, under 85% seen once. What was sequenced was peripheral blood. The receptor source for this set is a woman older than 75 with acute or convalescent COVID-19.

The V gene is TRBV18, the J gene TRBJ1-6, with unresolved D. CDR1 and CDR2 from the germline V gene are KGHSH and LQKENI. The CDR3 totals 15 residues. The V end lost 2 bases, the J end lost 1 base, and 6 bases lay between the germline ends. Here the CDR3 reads CASSPEWSYNSPLHF. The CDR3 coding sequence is TGTGCCAGCTCACCAGAGTGGTCCTATAATTCACCCCTCCACTTT.

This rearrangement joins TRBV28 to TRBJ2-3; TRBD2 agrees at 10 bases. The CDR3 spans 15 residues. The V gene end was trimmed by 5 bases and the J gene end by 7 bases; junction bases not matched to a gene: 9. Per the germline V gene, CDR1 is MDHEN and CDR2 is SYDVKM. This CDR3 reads CASSASGSNRNTQYF. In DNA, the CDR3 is TGTGCCAGCAGTGCTAGCGGGAGTAATCGGAATACGCAGTATTTT.

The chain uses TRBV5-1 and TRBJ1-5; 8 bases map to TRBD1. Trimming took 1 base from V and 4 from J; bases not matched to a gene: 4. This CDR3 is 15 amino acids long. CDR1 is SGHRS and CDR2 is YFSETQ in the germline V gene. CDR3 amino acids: CASSLQGAGNQPQHF. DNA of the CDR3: TGCGCCAGCAGCTTGCAGGGGGCGGGGAATCAGCCCCAGCATTTT.

CDR3 coding DNA: TGTGCCAGCAGTGTCGGGACTAGCGTCGGTTCCGGGGAGCTGTTTTTT. It encodes CASSVGTSVGSGELFF. The chain employs TRBV2 and TRBJ2-2, with 10 bases identical to TRBD2. Trimming took 4 bases from V and 6 from J; bases not matched to a gene: 8. Germline values: CDR1 SNHLY, CDR2 FYNNEI. The CDR3 consists of 16 residues. Looking up the rest from reference TRBV2 and TRBJ2-2 gives the full variable domain: EPEVTQTPSHQVTQMGQEVILRCVPISNHLYFYWYRQILGQKVEFLVSFYNNEISEKSEIFDDQFSVERPDGSNFTLKIRSTKLEDSAMYFCASSVGTSVGSGELFFGEGSRLTVL.

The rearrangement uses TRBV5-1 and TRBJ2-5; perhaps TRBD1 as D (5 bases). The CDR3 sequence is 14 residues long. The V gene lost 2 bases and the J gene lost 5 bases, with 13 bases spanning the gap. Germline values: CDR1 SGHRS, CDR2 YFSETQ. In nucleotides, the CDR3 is TGCGCCAGCAGCTTTCCGACAGCCTTGGAGACCCAGTACTTC. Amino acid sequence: CASSFPTALETQYF.

The CDR3 DNA is TGTGCCAGCAGCTTAGATGGGGGGATTGGGACCCAGTACTTC. It specifies CASSLDGGIGTQYF. The genes are TRBV7-3 and TRBJ2-5; possibly TRBD2 for D (6 bases). The V end was cut by 2 bases, the J end by 7 bases, with 14 bases between. The CDR3 consists of 14 residues. Germline values: CDR1 SGHTA, CDR2 FQGTGA.